These T cell receptor beta chains were read from a single sample in a study of shared clonotypes between healthy human individuals. The data were produced by immunoSEQ multiplex PCR, yet TCRdb's version contains in-frame clones alone and is incomplete. The data contain fewer than 850,000 clones, roughly 96% of them singletons. The material sequenced was naive CD8+ T cells sorted from blood. These TCRs come from a man in his thirties or forties in good health. The CDR3 runs from the conserved cysteine through the conserved F or W. Fields, in order: J gene, D gene, V gene, clone size, CDR3 protein, CDR3 DNA. D genes are given only for firm matches. Size is stated for part of the rows, as once, few or many counts, or as a class when the clone is expanded.

TRBJ1-5,TRBD1,TRBV13,-,CASSLSSGGKSNQPQHF,TGTGCCAGCAGCTTAAGTTCAGGGGGTAAAAGCAATCAGCCCCAGCATTTT
TRBJ2-1,-,TRBV5-4,-,CASSLAASWDEQFF,TGTGCCAGCAGCTTGGCGGCGTCTTGGGATGAGCAGTTCTTC
TRBJ2-1,-,TRBV9,-,CASSVSDEQFF,TGTGCCAGCAGCGTCTCGGATGAGCAGTTCTTC
TRBJ2-7,-,TRBV2,once,CASGSGDTKQYF,TGTGCCAGTGGGAGTGGGGATACGAAGCAGTACTTC
TRBJ2-3,-,TRBV9,-,CASSGGSSRATDTQYF,TGTGCCAGCAGCGGGGGTAGTTCCAGGGCCACAGATACGCAGTATTTT
TRBJ2-7,-,TRBV7-9,-,CASSPGLYEQYF,TGTGCCAGCAGCCCTGGACTGTACGAGCAGTACTTC
TRBJ2-2,-,TRBV6-6,-,CASSGVLEQTGELFF,TGTGCCAGCAGTGGGGTTCTGGAGCAGACCGGGGAGCTGTTTTTT
TRBJ2-1,-,TRBV5-1,-,CASSLPETALNEQFF,TGCGCCAGCAGCTTGCCCGAGACAGCTTTAAATGAGCAGTTCTTC
TRBJ2-1,TRBD1,TRBV5-6,-,CASSLLGDSYNEQFF,TGTGCCAGCAGCTTATTAGGGGACAGCTACAATGAGCAGTTCTTC
TRBJ2-1,-,TRBV27,-,CASSLDGQRNEQFF,TGTGCCAGCAGTTTGGACGGCCAACGCAATGAGCAGTTCTTC
TRBJ1-5,-,TRBV18,-,CASSHADSWQPQHF,TGTGCCAGCTCACATGCGGATTCGTGGCAGCCCCAGCATTTT
TRBJ2-1,-,TRBV11-2,-,CASTLGAGGYNEQFF,TGTGCCAGCACCCTCGGGGCGGGTGGCTACAATGAGCAGTTCTTC
TRBJ2-3,-,TRBV9,-,CASSLSWQGRTDTQYF,TGTGCCAGCAGCCTCTCTTGGCAGGGGCGGACAGATACGCAGTATTTT
TRBJ2-7,-,TRBV25-1,-,CASASTDLPLYEQYF,TGTGCCAGCGCCTCGACTGACCTCCCTCTCTACGAGCAGTACTTC
TRBJ2-7,-,TRBV5-1,-,CASSLSLANEQYF,TGCGCCAGCAGCCTGTCACTAGCAAACGAGCAGTACTTC
TRBJ2-3,-,TRBV11-3,-,CASSLGTDTQYF,TGTGCCAGCAGCTTAGGCACAGATACGCAGTATTTT
TRBJ2-5,-,TRBV15,-,CATSSEASLQETQYF,TGTGCCACCAGCAGCGAGGCCTCCCTCCAAGAGACCCAGTACTTC
TRBJ2-1,-,TRBV19,-,CASSTGTTYNEQFF,TGTGCCAGTAGTACCGGGACAACCTACAATGAGCAGTTCTTC
TRBJ2-7,-,TRBV7-8,-,CASILGAGDYEQYF,TGTGCCAGCATACTAGGGGCAGGAGACTACGAGCAGTACTTC
TRBJ2-7,TRBD1,TRBV29-1,few,CSVFGTGGYEQYF,TGCAGCGTTTTTGGGACAGGGGGCTACGAGCAGTACTTC
TRBJ2-2,TRBD2,TRBV10-3,-,CAISDSSGYTGELFF,TGTGCCATCAGTGACTCTAGCGGGTACACCGGGGAGCTGTTTTTT
TRBJ1-1,-,TRBV7-9,-,CASSLGAGARNTEAFF,TGTGCCAGCAGCTTAGGGGCAGGGGCCCGGAACACTGAAGCTTTCTTT
TRBJ2-5,-,TRBV15,-,CATSRDSGSRETQYF,TGTGCCACCAGCAGAGATAGTGGGAGCCGGGAGACCCAGTACTTC
TRBJ2-1,TRBD2,TRBV14,-,CASSQDLETSDNSYNEQFF,TGTGCCAGCAGCCAAGATCTTGAAACTAGCGACAACTCCTACAATGAGCAGTTCTTC
TRBJ2-1,TRBD2,TRBV7-2,-,CAISLRTSFLSGLYNEQFF,TGTGCCATCTCGCTCAGGACTAGCTTTCTCTCGGGTCTGTACAATGAGCAGTTCTTC
TRBJ2-5,-,TRBV18,-,CASSPTQTGQETQYF,TGTGCCAGCTCACCAACACAGACCGGTCAAGAGACCCAGTACTTC
TRBJ2-7,-,TRBV27,-,CASSLGRQSYEQYF,TGTGCCAGCAGTTTGGGTAGGCAATCCTACGAGCAGTACTTC
TRBJ2-1,-,TRBV19,-,CATSLWTDNYNEQFF,TGTGCCACCTCCTTGTGGACGGACAATTACAATGAGCAGTTCTTC
TRBJ2-5,TRBD1,TRBV28,-,CASRQTGTGLVGETQYF,TGTGCCAGCAGGCAAACCGGGACAGGGCTAGTTGGGGAGACCCAGTACTTC
TRBJ2-3,-,TRBV28,-,CASRGTDTQYF,TGTGCCAGCAGAGGCACAGATACGCAGTATTTT
TRBJ2-7,TRBD2,TRBV5-1,-,CASSSGTSGRPYEQYF,TGCGCCAGCAGCTCTGGGACTAGCGGGAGGCCCTACGAGCAGTACTTC
TRBJ2-6,-,TRBV2,-,CASSEARDDGANVLTF,TGTGCCAGCAGTGAAGCGCGGGACGATGGGGCCAACGTCCTGACTTTC
TRBJ2-7,TRBD2,TRBV10-3,-,CAIRRLADSSYEQYF,TGTGCCATCAGGAGACTAGCGGATAGCTCCTACGAGCAGTACTTC